The source of this TCR beta chain is a study of CD8+CD57+ T cells in acquired aplastic anemia. A remark on this clonotype: Antigen: not known. An end of the junction differs from the germline gene, which may be a read error.

According to the study, genomic DNA was the template for TCR beta VDJ and CDR3 profiling. TCRdb ran MiXCR on the reads and lists one entry per CDR3 protein. The data hold about half a million distinct CDR3 sequences, with roughly a third observed a single time. For sequencing, patients were chosen who had shown expansion of CD8+CD57+ cells by flow cytometry. Patients had undergone no therapy by the time their blood was sampled. The germline V gene encodes CDR1 DFQATT and CDR2 SNEGSKA (reference sequence). The CDR3 runs 14 residues. Findings and caveats of the study: Patients had around 30 CD8+ CDR3 sequences in common with controls (the shared set).

Sample: sorted CD4+, CD8+, or CD8+CD57+ T cells (not recorded which) from PBMCs. This receptor was identified in a human donor with aplastic anemia. This chain uses TRBV20-1 with TRBJ1-5; 7 bases line up with TRBD1. CDR3 residues: CSARRGARGGSQRF. The CDR3 DNA sequence: TGCAGTGCCCGTAGAGGGGCCAGGGGGGGGTCCCAGCGTTTT.